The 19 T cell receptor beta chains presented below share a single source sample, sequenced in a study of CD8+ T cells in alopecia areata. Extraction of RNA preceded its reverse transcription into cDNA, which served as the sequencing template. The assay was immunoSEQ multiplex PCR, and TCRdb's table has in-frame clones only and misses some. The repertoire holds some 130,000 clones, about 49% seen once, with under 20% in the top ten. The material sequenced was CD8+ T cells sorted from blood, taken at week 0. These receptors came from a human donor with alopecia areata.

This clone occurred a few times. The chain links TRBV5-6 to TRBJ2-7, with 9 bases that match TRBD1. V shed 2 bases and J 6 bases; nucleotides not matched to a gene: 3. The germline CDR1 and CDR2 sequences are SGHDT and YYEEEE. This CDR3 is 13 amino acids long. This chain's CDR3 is CASSFGDRVEQYF. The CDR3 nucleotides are TGTGCCAGCAGCTTTGGGGACAGGGTCGAGCAGTACTTC.

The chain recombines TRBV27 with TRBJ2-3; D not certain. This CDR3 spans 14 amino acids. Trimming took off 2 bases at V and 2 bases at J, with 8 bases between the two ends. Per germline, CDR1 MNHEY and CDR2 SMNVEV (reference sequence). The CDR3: CASSLIDPTDTQYF. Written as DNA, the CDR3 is TGTGCCAGCAGTTTAATAGACCCCACAGATACGCAGTATTTT.

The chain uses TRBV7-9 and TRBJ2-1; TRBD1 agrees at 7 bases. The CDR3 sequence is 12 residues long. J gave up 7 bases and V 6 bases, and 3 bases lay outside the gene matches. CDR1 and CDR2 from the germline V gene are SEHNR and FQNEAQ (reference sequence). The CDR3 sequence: CASSPQGNEQFF. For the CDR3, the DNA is TGTGCCAGCAGTCCACAGGGGAATGAGCAGTTCTTC.

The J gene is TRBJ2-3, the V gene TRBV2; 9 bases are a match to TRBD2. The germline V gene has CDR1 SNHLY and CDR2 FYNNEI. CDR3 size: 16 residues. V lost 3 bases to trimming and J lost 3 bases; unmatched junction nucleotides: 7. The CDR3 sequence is CASSDFLAGRTDTQYF. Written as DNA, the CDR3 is TGTGCCAGCAGTGATTTCCTAGCGGGGAGGACAGATACGCAGTATTTT.

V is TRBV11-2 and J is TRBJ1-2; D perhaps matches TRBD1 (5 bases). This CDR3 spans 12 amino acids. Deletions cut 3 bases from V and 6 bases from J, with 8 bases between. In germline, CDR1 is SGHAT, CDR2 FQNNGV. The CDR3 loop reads CASSFGGDGYTF. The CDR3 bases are TGTGCCAGCAGCTTTGGGGGAGATGGCTACACCTTC.

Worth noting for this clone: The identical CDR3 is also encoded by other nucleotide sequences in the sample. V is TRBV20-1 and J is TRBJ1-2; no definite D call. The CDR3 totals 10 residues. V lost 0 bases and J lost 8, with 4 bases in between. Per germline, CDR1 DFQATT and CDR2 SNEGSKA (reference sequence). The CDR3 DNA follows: TGCAGTGCTAGAGATTACGGCTACACCTTC. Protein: CSARDYGYTF.

The CDR3 reads CASSPPGGGYEQYF. CDR3 DNA: TGTGCCAGCTCACCACCTGGGGGAGGCTACGAGCAGTACTTC. The chain carries TRBV18 and TRBJ2-7, with TRBD2 as a possible D gene (6 bases). The CDR3 runs 14 residues. Germline lookup yields CDR1 KGHSH and CDR2 LQKENI. With 0 bases removed from V and 3 bases from J, the gap between germline ends came to 9 bases.

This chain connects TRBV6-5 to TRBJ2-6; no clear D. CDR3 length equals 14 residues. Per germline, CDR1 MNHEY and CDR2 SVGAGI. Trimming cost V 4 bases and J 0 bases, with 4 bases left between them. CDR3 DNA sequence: TGTGCCAGCAGTTGGAACTCTGGGGCCAACGTCCTGACTTTC. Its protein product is CASSWNSGANVLTF.

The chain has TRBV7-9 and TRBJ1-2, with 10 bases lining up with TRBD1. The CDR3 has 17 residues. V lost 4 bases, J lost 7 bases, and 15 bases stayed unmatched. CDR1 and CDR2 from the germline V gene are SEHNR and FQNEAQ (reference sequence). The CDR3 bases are TGTGCCAGCAGCTCACCTGACAGGGGGCCGGCAAACAGTGGCTACACCTTC. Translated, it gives CASSSPDRGPANSGYTF.

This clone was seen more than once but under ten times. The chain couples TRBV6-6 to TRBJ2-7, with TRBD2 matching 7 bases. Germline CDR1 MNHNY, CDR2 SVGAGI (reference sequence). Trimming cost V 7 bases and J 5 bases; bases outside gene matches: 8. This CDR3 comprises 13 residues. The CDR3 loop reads CASTDGDYHEQYF. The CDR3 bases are TGTGCCAGCACCGACGGGGACTACCACGAGCAGTACTTC.

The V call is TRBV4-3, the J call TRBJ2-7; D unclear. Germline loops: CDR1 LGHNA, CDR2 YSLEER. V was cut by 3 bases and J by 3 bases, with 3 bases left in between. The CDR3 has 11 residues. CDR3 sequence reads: CASSHGYEQYF. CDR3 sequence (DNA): TGCGCCAGCAGCCACGGCTACGAGCAGTACTTC.

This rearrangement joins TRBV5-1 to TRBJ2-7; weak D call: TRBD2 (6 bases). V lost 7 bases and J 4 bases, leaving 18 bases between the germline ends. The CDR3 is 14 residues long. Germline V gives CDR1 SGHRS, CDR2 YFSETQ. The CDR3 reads CASSAGTGVYEQYF. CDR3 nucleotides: TGCGCCAGCTCAGCCGGGACTGGGGTATACGAGCAGTACTTC.

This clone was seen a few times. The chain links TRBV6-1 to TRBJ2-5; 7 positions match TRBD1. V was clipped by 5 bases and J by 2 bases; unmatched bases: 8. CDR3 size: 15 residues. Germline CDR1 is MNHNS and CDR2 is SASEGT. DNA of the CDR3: TGTGCCAGCAGTTTTACAGGGGATCTGCAAGAGACCCAGTACTTC. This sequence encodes CASSFTGDLQETQYF.

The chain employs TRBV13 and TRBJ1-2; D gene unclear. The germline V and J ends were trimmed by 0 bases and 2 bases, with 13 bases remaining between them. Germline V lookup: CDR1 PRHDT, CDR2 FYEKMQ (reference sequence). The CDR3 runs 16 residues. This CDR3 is CASSLGLAESNYGYTF. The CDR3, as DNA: TGTGCCAGCAGCTTAGGTTTGGCAGAATCAAACTATGGCTACACCTTC.

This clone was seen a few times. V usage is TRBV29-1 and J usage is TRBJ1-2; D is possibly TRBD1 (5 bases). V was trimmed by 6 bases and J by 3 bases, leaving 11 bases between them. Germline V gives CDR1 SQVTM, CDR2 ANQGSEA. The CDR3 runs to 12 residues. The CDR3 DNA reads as TGCAGCGTGCGAGGGGCGGACTATGGCTACACCTTC. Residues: CSVRGADYGYTF. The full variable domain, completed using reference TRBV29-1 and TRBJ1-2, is SAVISQKPSRDICQRGTSLTIQCQVDSQVTMMFWYRQQPGQSLTLIATANQGSEATYESGFVIDKFPISRPNLTFSTLTVSNMSPEDSSIYLCSVRGADYGYTFGSGTRLTVV.

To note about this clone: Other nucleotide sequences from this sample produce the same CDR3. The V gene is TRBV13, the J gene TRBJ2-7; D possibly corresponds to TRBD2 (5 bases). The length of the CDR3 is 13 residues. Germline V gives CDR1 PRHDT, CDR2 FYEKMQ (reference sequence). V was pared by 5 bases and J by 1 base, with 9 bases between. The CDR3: CASSPGSSYEQYF. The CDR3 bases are TGTGCCAGCAGCCCGGGATCTTCCTACGAGCAGTACTTC.

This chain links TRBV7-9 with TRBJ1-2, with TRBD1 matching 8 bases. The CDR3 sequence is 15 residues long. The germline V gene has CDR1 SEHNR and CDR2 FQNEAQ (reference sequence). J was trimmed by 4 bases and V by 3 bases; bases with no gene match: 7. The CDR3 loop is CASSFVDRDIYGYTF. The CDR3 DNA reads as TGTGCCAGCAGCTTTGTGGACAGGGATATCTATGGCTACACCTTC.

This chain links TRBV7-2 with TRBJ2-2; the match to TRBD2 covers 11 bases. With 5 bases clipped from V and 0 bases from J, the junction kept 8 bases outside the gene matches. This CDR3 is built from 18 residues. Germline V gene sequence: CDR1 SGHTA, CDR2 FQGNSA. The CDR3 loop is CASSRPSSGGPNTGELFF. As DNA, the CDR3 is TGTGCCAGCAGCCGCCCCTCTAGCGGGGGGCCGAACACCGGGGAGCTGTTTTTT.

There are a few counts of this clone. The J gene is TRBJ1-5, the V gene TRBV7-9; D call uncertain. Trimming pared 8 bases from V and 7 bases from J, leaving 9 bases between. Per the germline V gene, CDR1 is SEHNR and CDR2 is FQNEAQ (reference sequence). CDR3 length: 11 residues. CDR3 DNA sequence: TGTGCCAGCGGGATAGACCAGCCCCAGCATTTT. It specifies CASGIDQPQHF.